This entry features one T cell receptor beta chain sequence. Antigen unknown. The naive CD8 subset, CD45RO-negative cells positively selected for CCR7, excluded terminally differentiated effector memory CD45RA+ cells. The sample belongs to a study of shared clonotypes between healthy human individuals. Whole-study results and caveats: Clonotype sharing across several donors was observed for 4% to 6.5% of naive CD4 clonotypes. A generally larger estimated richness was seen in naive subsets than in memory subsets.

The sorted-subset replicate PCRs were given around 0.2 ug DNA, which is some 29,000 T cell genomes. Using immunoSEQ multiplex PCR, the repertoire was profiled, and TCRdb retains in-frame clones only, with some absent. The sample yields approximately 2,000,000 clones, around 93% seen once. The clonotype originates from a man aged 18 to 30 in good health. Some clones in this sample may be carry-over from other donors' samples. Sequencing used naive CD8+ T cells from PBMCs.

The CDR3: CASSLGLAGPSEETQYF. The CDR3 bases are TGTGCCAGCAGCTTAGGACTAGCGGGTCCCTCTGAGGAGACCCAGTACTTC. The chain links TRBV7-9 to TRBJ2-5; 10 nucleotides match TRBD2. With 1 base clipped from V and 5 bases from J, the junction kept 10 bases outside the gene matches. Germline V lookup: CDR1 SEHNR, CDR2 FQNEAQ (reference sequence). CDR3 size: 17 residues.